Described below is a single T cell receptor (beta chain) sequence and its context. The antigen is unknown. This sample is drawn from a study of post-analysis software for immune sequencing data. Study-wide context: Recorded disease courses covered relapsing-remitting, secondary progressive and progressive-relapsing multiple sclerosis. Some patients had no subtype annotation. Findings of the study overall: TRBV segments more frequent in patients than in controls numbered five and included TRBV5-6, TRBV5-1 and TRBV20-1. The F measure placed samples prepared in the same batch into strongly shared clusters. For normalized Chao1 diversity, multiple sclerosis patients scored significantly lower than controls did.

CDR1 and CDR2 from the germline V gene are DFQATT and SNEGSKA (reference sequence). CDR3 length: 12 amino acids. V gave up 3 bases and J gave up 4 bases, with 7 bases separating them. Prepared libraries of TCR beta cDNA carried unique molecular identifiers. Out of roughly 0.85 to 11 million T cells, some 500,000 cDNA molecules were generated. TCRdb fed the PCR reads into MiXCR, producing one record per CDR3 protein. The data show some 890,000 distinct CDR3 sequences, with roughly 58% seen just once and roughly 4.4% held by the top ten. This receptor was obtained from a girl between 10 and 17 years old with multiple sclerosis. Material: blood. V is TRBV20-1 and J is TRBJ2-1; D is uncertain. CDR3 residues: CSASTSYNEQFF. For the CDR3, the DNA is TGCAGTGCTAGCACAAGTTACAATGAGCAGTTCTTC.